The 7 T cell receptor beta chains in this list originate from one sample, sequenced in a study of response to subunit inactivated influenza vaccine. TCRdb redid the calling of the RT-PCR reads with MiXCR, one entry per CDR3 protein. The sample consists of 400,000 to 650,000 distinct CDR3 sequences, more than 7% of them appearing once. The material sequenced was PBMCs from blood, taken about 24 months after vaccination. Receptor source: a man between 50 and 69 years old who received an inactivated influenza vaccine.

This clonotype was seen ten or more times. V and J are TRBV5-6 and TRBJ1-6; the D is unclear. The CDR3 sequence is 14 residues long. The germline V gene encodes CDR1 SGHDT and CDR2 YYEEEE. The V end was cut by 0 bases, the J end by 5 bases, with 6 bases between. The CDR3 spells CASSLAGNNSPLHF. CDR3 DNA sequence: TGTGCCAGCAGCTTGGCGGGGAATAATTCACCCCTCCACTTT.

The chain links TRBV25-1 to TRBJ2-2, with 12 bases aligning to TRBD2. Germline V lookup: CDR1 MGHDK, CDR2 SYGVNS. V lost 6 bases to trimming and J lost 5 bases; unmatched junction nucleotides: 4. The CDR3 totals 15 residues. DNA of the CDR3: TGTGCCAGCAGAGGAGGACTAGCGGGAACCGGGGAGCTGTTTTTT. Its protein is CASRGGLAGTGELFF.

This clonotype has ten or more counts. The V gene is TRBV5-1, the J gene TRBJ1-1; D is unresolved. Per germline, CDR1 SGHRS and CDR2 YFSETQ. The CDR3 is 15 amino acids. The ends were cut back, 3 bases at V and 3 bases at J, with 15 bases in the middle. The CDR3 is CASSWGADVDTEAFF. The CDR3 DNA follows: TGCGCCAGCAGCTGGGGAGCTGATGTGGACACTGAAGCTTTCTTT.

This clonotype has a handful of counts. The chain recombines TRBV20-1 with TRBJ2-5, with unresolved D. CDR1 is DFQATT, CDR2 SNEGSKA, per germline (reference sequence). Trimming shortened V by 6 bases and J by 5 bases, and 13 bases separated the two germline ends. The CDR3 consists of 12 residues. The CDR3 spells CSARPVGETQYF. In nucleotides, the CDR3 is TGCAGTGCAAGGCCGGTCGGGGAGACCCAGTACTTC.

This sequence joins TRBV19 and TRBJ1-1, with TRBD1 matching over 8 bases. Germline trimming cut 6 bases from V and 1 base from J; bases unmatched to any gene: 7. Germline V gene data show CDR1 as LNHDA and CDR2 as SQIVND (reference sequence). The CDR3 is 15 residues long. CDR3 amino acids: CASRPNGQGNTEAFF. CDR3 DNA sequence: TGTGCCAGTAGACCTAACGGACAGGGGAACACTGAAGCTTTCTTT.

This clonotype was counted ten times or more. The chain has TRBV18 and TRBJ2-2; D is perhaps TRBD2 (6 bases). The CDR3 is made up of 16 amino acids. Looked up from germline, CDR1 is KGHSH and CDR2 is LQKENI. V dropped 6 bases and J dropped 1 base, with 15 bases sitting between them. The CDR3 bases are TGTGCCAGCTCCCCGGAGGGCCGGGTGAACACCGGGGAGCTGTTTTTT. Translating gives CASSPEGRVNTGELFF.

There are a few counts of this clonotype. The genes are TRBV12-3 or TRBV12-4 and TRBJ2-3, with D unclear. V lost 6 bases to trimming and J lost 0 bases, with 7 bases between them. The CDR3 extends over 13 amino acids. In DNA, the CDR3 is TGTGCCAGCAGCGCAAGAAGCACAGATACGCAGTATTTT. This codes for CASSARSTDTQYF.